This T cell receptor (beta chain) came from a study of Graves' ophthalmopathy and Graves' hyperthyroidism. Study-wide findings and caveats: In blood appeared most of the expanded thyroid clonotypes whose frequency exceeded 0.001.

The diagnosis combined clinical symptoms, thyroxine, TRAb, thyroid ultrasound and orbital computed tomography scans. CDR3 size: 15 residues. Germline assignment: CDR1 MNHNS and CDR2 SASEGT. V lost 6 bases to trimming and J lost 2 bases, with 17 bases between them. Worth noting for this clonotype: Its antigen is undetermined.

RNA transcripts provided the template for amplifying TCR beta CDR3 regions. HTBI primers primed a first-round RT-PCR, and a second-round multiplex PCR followed. TCRdb independently ran MiXCR on the multiplex PCR reads; one entry per CDR3 protein. In the table there are approximately 160,000 distinct CDR3 sequences, around 39% of which are singletons. Sequencing was performed on peripheral blood. This clonotype was obtained from a man aged 25 to 40 with Graves' ophthalmopathy. The chain uses TRBV6-1 and TRBJ2-7; D perhaps matches TRBD1 (6 bases). This CDR3 reads CASRSPGRDTYEQYF. In nucleotides, the CDR3 is TGTGCCAGCAGGTCCCCGGGACGGGACACCTACGAGCAGTACTTC.